The sequence of this T cell receptor (beta chain) was determined in a study of brain T cells in children with intractable seizures. As for time point: blood from clinic visit 5 months post-surgery; TSC patient then seizure free. Before surgery, patients took at least one anti-epileptic drug. The CDR3 covers 14 residues. V shed 5 bases, J shed 4 bases, and the junction held 4 bases outside the gene matches. The germline CDR1 and CDR2 sequences are SGHTA and FQGTGA. Libraries were prepared by immunoSEQ multiplex PCR; TCRdb keeps only in-frame clonotypes and omits some of them. This sample has 340,000 or so clones, with roughly 93% found just once. Comment on this clone: Its antigen is currently unknown.

Study findings and constraints: Patients' HCMV serostatus was unknown; virus specificity rests on CDR3 similarity alone.

The chain combines TRBV7-3 with TRBJ2-2; 7 nucleotides align to TRBD2. This sequence originates from a boy under two years old with tuberous sclerosis and intractable seizures. Material: peripheral blood, obtained less than 6 months after surgery. The CDR3, as DNA: TGTGCCAGCAGCAAGAGCGGGATCACCGGGGAGCTGTTTTTT. Amino acid sequence: CASSKSGITGELFF.